Each of the 18 T cell receptor beta chains below was sequenced from the same sample in a study of blood T cells in healthy people across ages (dated by TCRdb to about 2015). Library preparation used 5' RACE. These reads were obtained on an Illumina HiSeq 2500. A second about 7 to 11 cycle PCR used a sample-barcoded 5' primer and a J-beta primer mix. TCRdb applied fastp at Q25 and MiXCR to the public reads, then kept only in-frame beta chains. Under each unique CDR3 protein, matching rows form one entry showing the most common genes and DNA. This sample has some 1.4 million distinct CDR3 sequences in its table, and around two fifths of those were observed once. Approximately 7.9% of the sample lies in the top ten. Sequencing was done on a sample of blood. These receptors originate from a woman aged 18-29 years in good health.

The rearrangement links TRBV6-1 to TRBJ1-5; possibly TRBD1 for D (5 bases). V gave up 1 base and J gave up 3 bases, with 13 bases separating them. The CDR3 is 16 residues long. CDR1 is MNHNS, CDR2 SASEGT, per germline. CDR3 in amino acids: CASSEEGPAFNQPQHF. CDR3 DNA: TGTGCCAGCAGTGAAGAGGGGCCAGCGTTCAATCAGCCCCAGCATTTT.

The V gene is TRBV5-1, the J gene TRBJ1-1; 9 nucleotides align to TRBD1. Germline CDR1 and CDR2: SGHRS and YFSETQ. CDR3 length equals 16 residues. V was clipped by 3 bases and J by 1 base; unmatched bases: 7. The CDR3 DNA is TGCGCCAGCAGCTCTACAGGGGGCGGGGAGAACACTGAAGCTTTCTTT. It translates to CASSSTGGGENTEAFF.

This clonotype came up a few times. The chain has TRBV7-8 and TRBJ2-1; D is unclear. The CDR3 covers 14 residues. Germline CDR1 reads SGHVS; CDR2 reads FQNEAQ. V was cut by 3 bases and J by 0 bases, with 6 bases left in between. The chain's CDR3 is CASSFSPSYNEQFF. As DNA, the CDR3 is TGTGCCAGCAGCTTTAGTCCCTCCTACAATGAGCAGTTCTTC.

J is TRBJ1-2 and V is TRBV6-6, with a weak D call TRBD1 (5 bases). This CDR3 is 17 amino acids long. The germline gives CDR1 MNHNY, CDR2 SVGAGI (reference sequence). V gave up 3 bases and J gave up 0 bases, with 17 bases separating them. DNA of the CDR3: TGTGCCAGCAGTTATGACCCTACGGGACTTCCTAACTATGGCTACACCTTC. It encodes CASSYDPTGLPNYGYTF.

This rearrangement joins TRBV6-2 or TRBV6-3 to TRBJ1-4; D is unresolved. The CDR3 is 14 residues long. The V and J ends lost 5 bases and 7 bases respectively, with 14 bases between them. Germline CDR1 reads MNHEY; CDR2 reads SVGEGT. The CDR3: CASSPAGGSEKLFF. CDR3 in DNA: TGTGCCAGCAGTCCTGCAGGAGGGAGTGAAAAACTGTTTTTT.

The chain is built from TRBV20-1 and TRBJ1-1, with a tentative D call TRBD1 (5 bases). The V gene's germline CDR1 is DFQATT and CDR2 SNEGSKA (reference sequence). The CDR3 is 11 amino acids. V dropped 3 bases and J dropped 8 bases, with 10 bases sitting between them. The CDR3 DNA is TGCAGTGCTAGCCCCCACAGGGAAGCTTTCTTT. Encoded protein: CSASPHREAFF.

V is TRBV20-1 and J is TRBJ2-7; D not resolved. The germline V gene has CDR1 DFQATT and CDR2 SNEGSKA (reference sequence). The CDR3 spans 15 residues. Trimming took 1 base from V and 2 from J, leaving 15 bases between them. CDR3 protein: CSARAITAPTYEQYF. The CDR3 region has the DNA TGCAGTGCTAGAGCTATCACAGCGCCAACCTACGAGCAGTACTTC.

V and J are TRBV24-1 and TRBJ1-1; possibly TRBD1 for D (5 bases). The CDR3 contains 13 residues. The germline CDR1 and CDR2 sequences are KGHDR and SFDVKD. Trimming pared 6 bases from V and 5 bases from J, leaving 12 bases between. Here the CDR3 reads CATSRGTGTEAFF. The CDR3 nucleotides read TGTGCCACCAGTCGCGGGACGGGAACTGAAGCTTTCTTT.

In the case of this clonotype: Relative to the germline gene, one junction end is altered; a read error may explain this. The gene calls are TRBV7-9 and TRBJ2-3; TRBD2 is a possible D gene (5 bases). There are 16 residues in the CDR3. Germline-derived CDR1 and CDR2 are SEHNR and FQNEAQ (reference sequence). The CDR3 loop is CASSAFLTGSTNTQYF. DNA for the CDR3: TGTGCCAGCAGCGCCTTCCTGACGGGAAGCACAAATACGCAGTATTTT.

This clonotype was picked up a small number of times. The chain joins TRBV2 to TRBJ2-1; 10 positions agree with TRBD2. CDR1 and CDR2 from the germline V gene are SNHLY and FYNNEI. After removal of 8 bases from V and 3 bases from J, the junction contained 7 bases not matched to a gene. The CDR3 is 15 residues long. The CDR3 DNA sequence: TGTGCCAGCTCTAAACTAGCGGGGAACTACAATGAGCAGTTCTTC. It is translated as CASSKLAGNYNEQFF.

In its sample, this clonotype was seen many times. This chain connects TRBV3-1 to TRBJ2-3, with 10 bases identical to TRBD2. The CDR3 totals 14 residues. Germline V gene lookup returns CDR1 LGHDT and CDR2 YNNKEL (reference sequence). The J segment lost 1 base and the V segment lost 8 bases, leaving 3 bases of the junction unmatched. The CDR3: CASGTSGGTDTQYF. CDR3 coding DNA: TGTGCCAGCGGCACTAGCGGGGGCACAGATACGCAGTATTTT.

The J gene is TRBJ2-7, the V gene TRBV15; 7 bases are shared with TRBD1. The germline V gene encodes CDR1 LNHNV and CDR2 YYDKDF (reference sequence). With 5 bases clipped from V and 3 bases from J, the junction kept 4 bases outside the gene matches. This CDR3 has 13 residues. CDR3 region: CATSGDRVYEQYF. CDR3 bases: TGTGCCACCAGCGGCGACAGGGTCTACGAGCAGTACTTC.

V gene TRBV20-1 combines with J gene TRBJ2-7; D perhaps matches TRBD1 (5 bases). CDR3 length: 14 residues. Deletions cut 0 bases from V and 0 bases from J, with 9 bases between. Looked up from germline, CDR1 is DFQATT and CDR2 is SNEGSKA (reference sequence). In DNA form, the CDR3 reads TGCAGTGCTAGAGATAGGGGTGGCTCCTACGAGCAGTACTTC. Translating it yields CSARDRGGSYEQYF.

This clonotype has a handful of counts. The gene calls are TRBV7-2 and TRBJ1-2; D is uncertain. The CDR3 contains 13 residues. The V end lost 5 bases, the J end lost 8 bases, and 15 bases lay between the germline ends. Germline V gene sequence: CDR1 SGHTA, CDR2 FQGNSA. The CDR3 region has the DNA TGTGCCAGCAGCGTAGGGCGGGTGGAAGGCTACACCTTC. Its translation is CASSVGRVEGYTF.

The CDR3 bases are TGCAGTGCTAGAGATTCCACCATCAGGGGTCAATCGTACGAGCAGTACTTC. Translated: CSARDSTIRGQSYEQYF. The J gene is TRBJ2-7, the V gene TRBV20-1; weak D call: TRBD1 (6 bases). From germline, CDR1 is DFQATT and CDR2 SNEGSKA (reference sequence). The CDR3 loop spans 17 amino acids. V shed 0 bases and J shed 4 bases, with 22 bases lying between them.

This clonotype was detected only a few times. The rearrangement joins TRBV9 to TRBJ1-2; no reliable D call. The V gene's germline CDR1 is SGDLS and CDR2 YYNGEE. V lost 4 bases, J lost 8 bases, and 21 bases lay in between. The CDR3 runs 15 residues. CDR3 DNA sequence: TGTGCCAGCAGCACAAGCCCTTCCCCCGCCCACGGCTACACCTTC. It translates to CASSTSPSPAHGYTF.

This clonotype was observed a handful of times. V usage is TRBV9 and J usage is TRBJ1-1, with a tentative D call TRBD1 (5 bases). Germline assignment: CDR1 SGDLS and CDR2 YYNGEE. V was clipped by 3 bases and J by 4 bases, with 16 bases between them. This CDR3 contains 15 residues. The CDR3 loop reads CASSAGAGIVTEAFF. The CDR3 DNA reads as TGTGCCAGCAGCGCTGGGGCGGGTATTGTCACTGAAGCTTTCTTT.

This clonotype has just a few counts. This rearrangement joins TRBV12-3 or TRBV12-4 to TRBJ1-5, with 7 positions matching TRBD1. Trimming removed 0 bases from V and 0 bases from J; junction bases left unmatched: 11. The CDR3 covers 19 residues. The CDR3 DNA sequence: TGTGCCAGCAGTTTAGCGTTCGGAGGACAGGAGGCTAGCAATCAGCCCCAGCATTTT. Protein sequence: CASSLAFGGQEASNQPQHF.